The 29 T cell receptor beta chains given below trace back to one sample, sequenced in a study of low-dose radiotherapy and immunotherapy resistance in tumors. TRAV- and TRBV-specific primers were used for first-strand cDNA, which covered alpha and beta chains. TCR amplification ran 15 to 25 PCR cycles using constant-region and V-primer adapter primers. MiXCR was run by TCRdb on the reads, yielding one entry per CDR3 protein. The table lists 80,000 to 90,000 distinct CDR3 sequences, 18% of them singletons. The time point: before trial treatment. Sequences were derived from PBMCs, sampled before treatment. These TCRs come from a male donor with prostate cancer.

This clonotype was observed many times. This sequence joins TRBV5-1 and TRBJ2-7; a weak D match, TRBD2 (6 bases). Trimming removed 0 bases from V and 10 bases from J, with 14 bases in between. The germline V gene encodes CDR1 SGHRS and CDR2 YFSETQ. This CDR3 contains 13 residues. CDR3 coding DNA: TGCGCCAGCAGCTTGGAGCCGTCCGGGGGTCAGTACTTC. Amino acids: CASSLEPSGGQYF.

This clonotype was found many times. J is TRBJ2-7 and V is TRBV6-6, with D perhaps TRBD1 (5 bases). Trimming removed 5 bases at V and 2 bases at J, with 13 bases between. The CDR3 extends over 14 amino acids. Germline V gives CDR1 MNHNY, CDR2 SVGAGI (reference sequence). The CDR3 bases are TGTGCCAGCAGTCCCTCGACAGCAACCTACGAGCAGTACTTC. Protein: CASSPSTATYEQYF.

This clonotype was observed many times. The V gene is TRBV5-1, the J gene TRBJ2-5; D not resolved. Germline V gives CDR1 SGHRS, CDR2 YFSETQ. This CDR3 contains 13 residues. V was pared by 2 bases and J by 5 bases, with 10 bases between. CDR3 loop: CASSLVSEETQYF. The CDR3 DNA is TGCGCCAGCAGCTTAGTGTCTGAGGAGACCCAGTACTTC. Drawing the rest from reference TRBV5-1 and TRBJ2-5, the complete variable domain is KAGVTQTPRYLIKTRGQQVTLSCSPISGHRSVSWYQQTPGQGLQFLFEYFSETQRNKGNFPGRFSGRQFSNSRSEMNVSTLELGDSALYLCASSLVSEETQYFGPGTRLLVL.

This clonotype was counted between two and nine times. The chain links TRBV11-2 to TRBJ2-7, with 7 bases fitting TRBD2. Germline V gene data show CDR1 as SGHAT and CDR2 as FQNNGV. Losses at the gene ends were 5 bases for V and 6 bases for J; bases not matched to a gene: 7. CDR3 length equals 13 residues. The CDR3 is CASSLQSGGEQYF. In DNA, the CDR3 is TGTGCCAGCAGCCTACAGTCGGGGGGCGAGCAGTACTTC. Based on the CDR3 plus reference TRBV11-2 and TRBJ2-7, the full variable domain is EAGVAQSPRYKIIEKRQSVAFWCNPISGHATLYWYQQILGQGPKLLIQFQNNGVVDDSQLPKDRFSAERLKGVDSTLKIQPAKLEDSAVYLCASSLQSGGEQYFGPGTRLTVT.

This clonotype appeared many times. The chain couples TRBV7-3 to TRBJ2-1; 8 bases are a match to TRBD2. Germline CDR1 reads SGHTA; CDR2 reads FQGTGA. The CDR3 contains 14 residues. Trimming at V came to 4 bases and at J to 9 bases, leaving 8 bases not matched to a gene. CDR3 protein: CASSSERGRGEQFF. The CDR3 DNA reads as TGTGCCAGCAGCTCCGAGCGGGGGCGGGGTGAGCAGTTCTTC.

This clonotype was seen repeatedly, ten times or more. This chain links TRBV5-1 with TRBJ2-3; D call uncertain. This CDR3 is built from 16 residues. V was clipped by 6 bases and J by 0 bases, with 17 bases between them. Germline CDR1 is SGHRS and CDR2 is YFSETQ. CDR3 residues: CASKLRPDGSTDTQYF. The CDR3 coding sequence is TGCGCCAGCAAGCTCCGGCCGGACGGTAGCACAGATACGCAGTATTTT.

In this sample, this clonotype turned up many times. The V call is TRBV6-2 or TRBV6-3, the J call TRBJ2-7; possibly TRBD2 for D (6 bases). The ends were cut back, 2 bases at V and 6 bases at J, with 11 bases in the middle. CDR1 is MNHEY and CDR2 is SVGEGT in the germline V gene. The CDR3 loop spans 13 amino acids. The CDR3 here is CASSYGTGVEQYF. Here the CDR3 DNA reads TGTGCCAGCAGTTACGGGACGGGGGTCGAGCAGTACTTC.

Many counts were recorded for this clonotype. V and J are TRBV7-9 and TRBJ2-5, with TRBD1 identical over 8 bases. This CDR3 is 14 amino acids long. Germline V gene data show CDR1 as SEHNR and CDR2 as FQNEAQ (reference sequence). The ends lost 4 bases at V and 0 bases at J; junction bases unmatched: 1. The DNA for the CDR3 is TGTGCCAGCAGCTGGGACAGGTACCAAGAGACCCAGTACTTC. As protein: CASSWDRYQETQYF.

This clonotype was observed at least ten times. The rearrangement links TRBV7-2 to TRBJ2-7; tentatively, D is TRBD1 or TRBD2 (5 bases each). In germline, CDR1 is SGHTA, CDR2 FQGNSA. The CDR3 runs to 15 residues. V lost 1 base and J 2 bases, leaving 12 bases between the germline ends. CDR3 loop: CASSLGGSGAYEQYF. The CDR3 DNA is TGTGCCAGCAGCTTAGGGGGGTCAGGAGCCTACGAGCAGTACTTC.

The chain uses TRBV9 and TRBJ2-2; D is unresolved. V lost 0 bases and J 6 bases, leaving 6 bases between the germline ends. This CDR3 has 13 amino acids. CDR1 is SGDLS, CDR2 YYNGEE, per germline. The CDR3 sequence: CASSVDFSGELFF. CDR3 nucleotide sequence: TGTGCCAGCAGCGTAGATTTTTCCGGGGAGCTGTTTTTT.

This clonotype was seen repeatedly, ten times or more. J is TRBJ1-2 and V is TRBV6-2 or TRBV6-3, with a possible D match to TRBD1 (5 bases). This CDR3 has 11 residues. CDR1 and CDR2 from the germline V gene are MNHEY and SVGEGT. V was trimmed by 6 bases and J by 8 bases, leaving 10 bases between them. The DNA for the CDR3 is TGTGCCAGCAGAGGGGCGGGGGGCTACACCTTC. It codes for CASRGAGGYTF.

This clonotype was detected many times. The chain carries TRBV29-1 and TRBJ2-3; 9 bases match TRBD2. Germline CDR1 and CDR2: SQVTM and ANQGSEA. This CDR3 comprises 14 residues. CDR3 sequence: CTMMPSGGTDTQYF. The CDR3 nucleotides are TGCACCATGATGCCTAGCGGGGGCACAGATACGCAGTATTTT.

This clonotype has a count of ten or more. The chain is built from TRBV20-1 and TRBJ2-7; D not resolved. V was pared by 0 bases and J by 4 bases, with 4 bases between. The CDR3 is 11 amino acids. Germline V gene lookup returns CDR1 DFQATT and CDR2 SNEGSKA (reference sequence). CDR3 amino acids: CSARDVYEQYF. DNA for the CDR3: TGCAGTGCTAGAGATGTGTACGAGCAGTACTTC.

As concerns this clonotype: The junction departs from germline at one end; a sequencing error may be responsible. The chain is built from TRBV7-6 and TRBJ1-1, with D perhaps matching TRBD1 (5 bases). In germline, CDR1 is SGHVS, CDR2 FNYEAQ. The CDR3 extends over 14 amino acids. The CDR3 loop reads CASSSGGRGTEASF. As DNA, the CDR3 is TGTGCCAGCAGCTCCGGAGGGAGGGGCACTGAAGCTTCCTTT. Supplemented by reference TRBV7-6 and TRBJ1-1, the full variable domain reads GAGVSQSPRYKVTKRGQDVALRCDPISGHVSLYWYRQALGQGPEFLTYFNYEAQQDKSGLPNDRFSAERPEGSISTLTIQRTEQRDSAMYRCASSSGGRGTEASFGQGTRLTVV.

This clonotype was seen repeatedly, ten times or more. In DNA, the CDR3 is TGCAGCGTGACCTCTACCCCTAGGTCCTACAATGAGCAGTTCTTC. As protein: CSVTSTPRSYNEQFF. The chain has TRBV29-1 and TRBJ2-1; D is ambiguous. This CDR3 comprises 15 residues. Trimming removed 6 bases from V and 1 base from J, with 16 bases in between. The germline V gene has CDR1 SQVTM and CDR2 ANQGSEA.

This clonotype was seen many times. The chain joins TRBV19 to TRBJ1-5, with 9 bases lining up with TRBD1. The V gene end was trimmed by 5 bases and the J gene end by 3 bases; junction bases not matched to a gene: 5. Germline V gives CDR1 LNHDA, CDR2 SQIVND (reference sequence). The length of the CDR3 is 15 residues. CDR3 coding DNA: TGTGCCAGTAGTTCGACAGGGGGGTCCAATCAGCCCCAGCATTTT. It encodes CASSSTGGSNQPQHF.

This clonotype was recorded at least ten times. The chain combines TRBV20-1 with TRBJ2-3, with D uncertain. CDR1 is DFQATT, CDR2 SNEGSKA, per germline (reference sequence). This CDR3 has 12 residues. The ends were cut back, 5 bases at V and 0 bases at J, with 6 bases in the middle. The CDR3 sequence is CSAPSSTDTQYF. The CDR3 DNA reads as TGCAGTGCTCCTTCTAGCACAGATACGCAGTATTTT.

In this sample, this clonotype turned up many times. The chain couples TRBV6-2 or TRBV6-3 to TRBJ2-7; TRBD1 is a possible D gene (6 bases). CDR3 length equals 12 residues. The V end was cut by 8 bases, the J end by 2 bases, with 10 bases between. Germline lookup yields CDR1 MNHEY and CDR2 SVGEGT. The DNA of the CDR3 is TGTGCCAGCCGGACAGCTCCCTACGAGCAGTACTTC. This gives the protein CASRTAPYEQYF.

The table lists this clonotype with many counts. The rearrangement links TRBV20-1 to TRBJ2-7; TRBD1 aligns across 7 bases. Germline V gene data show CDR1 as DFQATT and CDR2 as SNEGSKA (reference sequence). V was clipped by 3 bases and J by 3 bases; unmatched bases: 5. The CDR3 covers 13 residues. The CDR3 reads CSARDRQHYEQYF. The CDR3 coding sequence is TGCAGTGCTAGGGACAGGCAGCACTACGAGCAGTACTTC.

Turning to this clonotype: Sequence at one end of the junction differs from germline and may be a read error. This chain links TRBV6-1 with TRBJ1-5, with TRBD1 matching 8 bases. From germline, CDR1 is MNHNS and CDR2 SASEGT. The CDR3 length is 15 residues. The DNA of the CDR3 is TGTGCCATCAGTGATCGTCAGGGGGCCGGTCAGCCCCAGCATTTT. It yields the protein CAISDRQGAGQPQHF.

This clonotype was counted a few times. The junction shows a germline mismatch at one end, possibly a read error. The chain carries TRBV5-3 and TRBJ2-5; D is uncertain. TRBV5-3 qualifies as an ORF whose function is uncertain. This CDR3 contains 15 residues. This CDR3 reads CASSLEGAAQETQYF. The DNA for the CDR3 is TGTGCCAGCAGCTTGGAAGGCGCAGCCCAAGAGACCCAGTACTTC.

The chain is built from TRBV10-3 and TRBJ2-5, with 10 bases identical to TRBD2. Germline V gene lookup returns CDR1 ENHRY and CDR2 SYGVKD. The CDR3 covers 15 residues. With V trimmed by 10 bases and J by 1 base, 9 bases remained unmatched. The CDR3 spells CASQASGGAQETQYF. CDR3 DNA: TGTGCCAGCCAGGCCAGCGGGGGGGCCCAAGAGACCCAGTACTTC.

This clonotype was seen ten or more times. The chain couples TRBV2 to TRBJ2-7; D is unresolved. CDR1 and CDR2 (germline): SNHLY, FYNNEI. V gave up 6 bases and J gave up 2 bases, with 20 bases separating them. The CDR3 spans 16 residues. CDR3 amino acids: CASRVAQDGVPYEQYF. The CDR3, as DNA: TGTGCCAGCAGGGTGGCTCAGGACGGTGTACCCTACGAGCAGTACTTC.

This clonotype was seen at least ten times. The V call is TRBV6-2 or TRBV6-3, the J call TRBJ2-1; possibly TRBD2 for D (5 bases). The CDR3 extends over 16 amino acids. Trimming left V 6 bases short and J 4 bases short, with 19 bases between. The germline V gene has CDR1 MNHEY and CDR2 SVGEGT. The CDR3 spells CASRFSGIPRYNEQFF. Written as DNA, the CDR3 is TGTGCCAGCAGGTTCTCCGGGATTCCTCGATACAATGAGCAGTTCTTC.

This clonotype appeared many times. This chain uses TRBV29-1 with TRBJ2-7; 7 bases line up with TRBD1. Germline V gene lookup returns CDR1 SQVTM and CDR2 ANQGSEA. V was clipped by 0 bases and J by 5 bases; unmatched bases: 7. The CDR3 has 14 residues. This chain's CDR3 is CSVEDRRGFNEQYF. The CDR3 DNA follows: TGCAGCGTTGAAGATCGCAGGGGGTTCAACGAGCAGTACTTC.

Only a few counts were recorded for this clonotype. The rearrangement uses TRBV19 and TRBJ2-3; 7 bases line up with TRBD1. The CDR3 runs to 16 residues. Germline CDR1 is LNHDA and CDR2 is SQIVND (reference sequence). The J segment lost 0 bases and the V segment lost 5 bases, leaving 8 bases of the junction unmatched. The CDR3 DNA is TGTGCCAGTAGTGCCGACAGGGCTACTAGCACAGATACGCAGTATTTT. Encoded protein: CASSADRATSTDTQYF.

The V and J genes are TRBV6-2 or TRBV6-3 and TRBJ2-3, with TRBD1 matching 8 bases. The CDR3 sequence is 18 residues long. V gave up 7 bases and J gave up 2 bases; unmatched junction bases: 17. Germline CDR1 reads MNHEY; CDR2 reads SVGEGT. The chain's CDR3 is CASIRPPSGQGYTDTQYF. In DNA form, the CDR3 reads TGTGCCAGCATTAGGCCCCCCTCCGGACAGGGCTACACAGATACGCAGTATTTT.

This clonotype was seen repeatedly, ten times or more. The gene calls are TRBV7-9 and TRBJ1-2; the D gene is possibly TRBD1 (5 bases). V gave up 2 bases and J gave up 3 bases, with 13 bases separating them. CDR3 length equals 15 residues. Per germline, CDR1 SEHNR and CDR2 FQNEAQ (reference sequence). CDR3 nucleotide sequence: TGTGCCAGCAGCTTATATGAGGGGCCCGACTATGGCTACACCTTC. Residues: CASSLYEGPDYGYTF.

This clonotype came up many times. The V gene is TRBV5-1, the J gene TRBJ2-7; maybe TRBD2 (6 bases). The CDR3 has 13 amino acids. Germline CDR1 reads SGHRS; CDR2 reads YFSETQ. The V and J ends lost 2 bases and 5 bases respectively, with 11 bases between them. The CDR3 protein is CASSFIGEDEQYF. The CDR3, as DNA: TGCGCCAGCAGCTTCATTGGGGAGGACGAGCAGTACTTC. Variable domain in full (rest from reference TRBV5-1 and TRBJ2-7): KAGVTQTPRYLIKTRGQQVTLSCSPISGHRSVSWYQQTPGQGLQFLFEYFSETQRNKGNFPGRFSGRQFSNSRSEMNVSTLELGDSALYLCASSFIGEDEQYFGPGTRLTVT.